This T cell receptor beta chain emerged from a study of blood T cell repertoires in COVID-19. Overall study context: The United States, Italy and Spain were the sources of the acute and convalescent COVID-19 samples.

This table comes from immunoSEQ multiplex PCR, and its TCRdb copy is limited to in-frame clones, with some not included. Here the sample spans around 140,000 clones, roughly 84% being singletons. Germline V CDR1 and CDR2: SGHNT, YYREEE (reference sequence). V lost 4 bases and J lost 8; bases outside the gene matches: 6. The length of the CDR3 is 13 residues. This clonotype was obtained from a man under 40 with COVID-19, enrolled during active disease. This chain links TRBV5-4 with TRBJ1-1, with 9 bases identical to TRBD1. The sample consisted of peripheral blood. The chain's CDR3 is CASSDRGSGEAFF. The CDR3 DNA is TGTGCCAGCAGCGACAGGGGGTCGGGAGAAGCTTTCTTT.